This T cell receptor beta chain is from a study of blood T cell repertoires in COVID-19 (dated by TCRdb to the early 2020s). About the study as a whole: Samples from collaborators originated in the United States, Italy and Spain and spanned both the acute and convalescent phases of COVID-19. Where HLA class I and class II types were available, the types were taken from metadata supplied by the sample provider, not from assay-based typing. The prospective study material was composed of cDNA or gDNA derived from T cells, B-cell-depleted T cells, or PBMCs. A de-identified subject ID, COVID-19 status, age in years and sex were almost always included in the sample metadata. The samples were drawn from two sources: the first 160 participants of the ongoing ImmuneRACE study, and about 1,300 subjects contributed by 6 global collaborators. A freely available public database, intended as a resource for researchers studying the immune response to SARS-CoV-2, is where the repertoires were released. Deeply sampled blood TCRbeta repertoires from subjects exposed to, actively infected with, or recovered from COVID-19 were included in the dataset.

This clone was observed once. The antigen it binds to is not known. Base qualities were left out, and no much larger clone turns up one base away. TCRbeta CDR3 regions were amplified from genomic DNA by means of the immunoSEQ Assay, a bias-controlled multiplex PCR. Regarding the original processing steps: The number of nucleated cells in each sample was estimated from the amplification of reference gene primers within the assay. To quantify the absolute abundance of each unique TCRbeta CDR3 rearrangement, sequence reads were collapsed and filtered. For each sample, productive Simpson clonality was calculated as the square root of Simpson's diversity index across productive rearrangements. TCRdb mirrors the immuneACCESS table, restricted to in-frame sequences. Some clones are absent from its copies; in checked studies, under half trace to an unresolved V gene, and the reason for the others is unknown. V and J calls and clone size are given by that table; D and trimming were obtained from the DNA. Within this sample are 150,000 to 200,000 clones, with approximately 87% of them counted one time only. Approximately 10% of the sample is held by the ten biggest clonotypes.

Here is what the overall study found, with its caveats: How much clinical and demographic metadata was included differed by source and by participant, and the metadata was provided uncurated.

One collaborating source in Seattle enrolled patients during active infection and followed them longitudinally through the course of disease. Whole blood was collected in K2EDTA tubes by collaborating institutions according to the institutions' own protocols. For TCRbeta analysis, collaborator samples were shipped as frozen whole blood, as isolated PBMCs, or as DNA extracted from either sample type. The CDR3 sequence holds 12 residues, the cysteine and phenylalanine included. Only CDR3 DNA is held: 36 bases, read in frame from base 1. Looking up the germline V gene (reference sequence) yields CDR1 GTSNPN and CDR2 SVGIG. Deletion took 5 bases off V and 7 bases off J, with a span of 11 bases between the germline ends.

In this chain, TRBV30 is recombined with TRBJ1-4; D gene: possibly TRBD1, on 5 matching bases. Source material: peripheral blood. The TCR was taken from a woman aged 70-85 years with COVID-19, enrolled during active disease. The nucleotides are TGTGCCTGGGCAGGGTCAAGTGAAAAACTGTTTTTT. It is translated as CAWAGSSEKLFF.